Included here is one T cell receptor beta chain sequence, with context. The sample originates from a study of T cell changes during pregnancy in multiple sclerosis. TCRdb's copy holds only in-frame clones and misses some; the assay was immunoSEQ multiplex PCR. The profile shows roughly 50,000 clones, about 91% of them singletons. The clonotype comes from a female donor in good health, enrolled as a control in a pregnancy study. The sample in question was peripheral blood, obtained after pregnancy.

The CDR3 protein is CASSSGQENTEAFF. The CDR3 bases are TGTGCCAGCAGTTCGGGACAGGAGAACACTGAAGCTTTCTTT. The chain joins TRBV7-9 to TRBJ1-1; TRBD1 aligns across 8 bases. Trimming removed 6 bases from V and 1 base from J; junction bases left unmatched: 4. The CDR3 has 14 residues. The germline V gene has CDR1 SEHNR and CDR2 FQNEAQ (reference sequence).